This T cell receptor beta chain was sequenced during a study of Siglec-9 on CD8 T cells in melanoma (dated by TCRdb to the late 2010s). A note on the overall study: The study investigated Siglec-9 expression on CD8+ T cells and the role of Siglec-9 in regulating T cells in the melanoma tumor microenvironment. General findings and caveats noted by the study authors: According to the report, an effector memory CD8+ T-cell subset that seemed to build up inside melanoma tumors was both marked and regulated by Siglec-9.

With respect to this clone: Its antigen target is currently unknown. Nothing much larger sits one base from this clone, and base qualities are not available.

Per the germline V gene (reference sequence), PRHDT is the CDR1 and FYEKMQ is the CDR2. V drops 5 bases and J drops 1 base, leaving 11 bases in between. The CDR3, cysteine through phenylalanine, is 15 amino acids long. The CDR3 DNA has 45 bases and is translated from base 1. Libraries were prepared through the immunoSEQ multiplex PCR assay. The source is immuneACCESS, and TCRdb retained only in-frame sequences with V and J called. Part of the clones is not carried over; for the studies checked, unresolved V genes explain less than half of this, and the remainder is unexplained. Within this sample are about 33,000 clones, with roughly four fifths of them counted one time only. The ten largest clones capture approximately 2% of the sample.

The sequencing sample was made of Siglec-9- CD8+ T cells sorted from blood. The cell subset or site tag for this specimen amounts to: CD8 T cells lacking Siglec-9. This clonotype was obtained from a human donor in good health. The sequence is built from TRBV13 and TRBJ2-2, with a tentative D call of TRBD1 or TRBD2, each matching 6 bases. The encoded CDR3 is CASSPEGQNTGELFF. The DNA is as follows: TGTGCCAGCAGCCCGGAGGGACAGAACACCGGGGAGCTGTTTTTT. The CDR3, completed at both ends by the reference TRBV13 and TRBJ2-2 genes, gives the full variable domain AAGVIQSPRHLIKEKRETATLKCYPIPRHDTVYWYQQGPGQDPQFLISFYEKMQSDKGSIPDRFSAQQFSDYHSELNMSSLELGDSALYFCASSPEGQNTGELFFGEGSRLTVL.